These 12 T cell receptor beta chains originate from one sample sequenced in a study of B cell selection in AIRE deficiency. Clones were read by immunoSEQ multiplex PCR, and TCRdb kept only the in-frame ones, dropping some. The table lists about 25,000 clones, nearly 97% of them singletons. CD4+CD127+ cells were sorted as the conventional CD4 T cells. The sequenced sample consisted of CD4+CD127+ conventional T cells sorted from PBMCs. The receptors were gathered from a human donor in good health.

This rearrangement joins TRBV6-1 to TRBJ1-1; no clear D gene. The CDR3 is 15 amino acids. Trimming stripped 4 bases from V and 4 bases from J, with 16 bases between. Germline CDR1 and CDR2: MNHNS and SASEGT. Written as DNA, the CDR3 is TGTGCCAGCAGTGCCCGTGAGGGTGGTGGCACTGAAGCTTTCTTT. Its protein is CASSAREGGGTEAFF.

The DNA for the CDR3 is TGCGCCAGCACCCTGCGGGGAGACAGGGGCCCTTCGAATGAAAAACTGTTTTTT. The encoded protein is CASTLRGDRGPSNEKLFF. This chain joins TRBV5-1 and TRBJ1-4, with 8 bases aligning to TRBD1. Germline CDR1 SGHRS, CDR2 YFSETQ. The CDR3 loop spans 18 amino acids. V lost 6 bases to trimming and J lost 5 bases; unmatched junction nucleotides: 18.

V and J are TRBV2 and TRBJ2-7; 11 bases agree with TRBD1. V trimming: 4 bases; J trimming: 6 bases; junction bases outside the gene matches: 11. The CDR3 runs 16 residues. Germline V gene sequence: CDR1 SNHLY, CDR2 FYNNEI. CDR3 sequence reads: CASSANPGQGGREQYF. DNA for the CDR3: TGTGCCAGCAGTGCCAACCCGGGACAGGGGGGCCGCGAGCAGTACTTC.

The gene calls are TRBV7-2 and TRBJ1-2; D is uncertain. Per the germline V gene, CDR1 is SGHTA and CDR2 is FQGNSA. The CDR3 runs to 14 residues. The V end lost 4 bases, the J end lost 4 bases, and 13 bases lay between the germline ends. CDR3: CASSSPLASYGYTF. CDR3 in DNA: TGTGCCAGCAGCTCCCCTTTGGCCAGCTATGGCTACACCTTC.

The rearrangement joins TRBV10-3 to TRBJ2-7; D not resolved. The CDR3 has 13 amino acids. CDR1 is ENHRY and CDR2 is SYGVKD in the germline V gene. V was cut by 2 bases and J by 1 base, with 6 bases left in between. CDR3 DNA sequence: TGTGCCATCAGTGAGACTGGATCCTACGAGCAGTACTTC. It yields the protein CAISETGSYEQYF.

This clone turned up a few times. V and J are TRBV7-9 and TRBJ1-5; 7 nucleotides align to TRBD1. The CDR3 length is 15 residues. Looked up from germline, CDR1 is SEHNR and CDR2 is FQNEAQ (reference sequence). Losses at the gene ends were 0 bases for V and 3 bases for J; bases not matched to a gene: 2. The CDR3: CASSLAQGPNQPQHF. Written as DNA, the CDR3 is TGTGCCAGCAGCTTAGCACAGGGGCCCAATCAGCCCCAGCATTTT. Supplemented by reference TRBV7-9 and TRBJ1-5, the full variable domain reads DTGVSQNPRHKITKRGQNVTFRCDPISEHNRLYWYRQTLGQGPEFLTYFQNEAQLEKSRLLSDRFSAERPKGSFSTLEIQRTEQGDSAMYLCASSLAQGPNQPQHFGDGTRLSIL.

This clone has a single count. The chain couples TRBV6-6 to TRBJ2-7; weak D call: TRBD1 (6 bases). Germline V gene lookup returns CDR1 MNHNY and CDR2 SVGAGI (reference sequence). The germline V and J ends were trimmed by 6 bases and 3 bases, with 15 bases remaining between them. The CDR3 covers 14 residues. The CDR3 is CASSREGGVYEQYF. The CDR3 nucleotides read TGTGCCAGCAGCAGGGAAGGGGGAGTCTACGAGCAGTACTTC.

Regarding this clone: Other DNA sequences within the sample encode an identical CDR3. The rearrangement joins TRBV10-3 to TRBJ1-5; D is ambiguous. The germline V gene has CDR1 ENHRY and CDR2 SYGVKD. The CDR3 runs 13 residues. V was clipped by 0 bases and J by 5 bases, with 5 bases between them. This CDR3 reads CAISESRDQPQHF. CDR3 coding DNA: TGTGCCATCAGTGAGTCGAGGGATCAGCCCCAGCATTTT.

The genes are TRBV10-1 and TRBJ2-1; possible D gene TRBD2, 5 bases. CDR3 length equals 16 residues. V was cut by 6 bases and J by 1 base, with 16 bases left in between. The germline CDR1 and CDR2 sequences are WNHNN and SYGVQD (reference sequence). Here the CDR3 reads CASSDRRGNSYNEQFF. In DNA, the CDR3 is TGCGCCAGCAGCGACCGACGAGGGAATTCCTACAATGAGCAGTTCTTC.

In this sample, this clone turned up once. The V gene is TRBV11-2, the J gene TRBJ1-4; D gene uncertain. CDR1 is SGHAT and CDR2 is FQNNGV in the germline V gene. This CDR3 region has 14 residues. Trimming took off 4 bases at V and 5 bases at J, with 11 bases between the two ends. This chain's CDR3 is CASSYDRSNEKLFF. The CDR3 bases are TGTGCCAGCAGCTATGACCGATCAAATGAAAAACTGTTTTTT.

Written as DNA, the CDR3 is TGTGCCACCGGGACTCCTGGAACCAATGAGCAGTTCTTC. Its translation: CATGTPGTNEQFF. The chain couples TRBV10-3 to TRBJ2-1; maybe TRBD2 (6 bases). The germline V gene encodes CDR1 ENHRY and CDR2 SYGVKD. V lost 10 bases and J 6 bases, leaving 16 bases between the germline ends. This CDR3 is built from 13 residues.

The table lists this clone with a count of one. V is TRBV6-1 and J is TRBJ2-7; the D is unclear. Germline CDR1 and CDR2: MNHNS and SASEGT. The CDR3 extends over 12 amino acids. The V end lost 5 bases, the J end lost 3 bases, and 8 bases lay between the germline ends. Written as DNA, the CDR3 is TGTGCCAGCAGTTCGCAGCTCTACGAGCAGTACTTC. Translation: CASSSQLYEQYF.